The T cell receptor (beta chain) under discussion was sequenced for a study of blood T cell repertoires in COVID-19. Study in general: From the United States, Italy and Spain came samples of acute and convalescent COVID-19. PBMCs, B-cell-depleted T cells, or T cells provided the cDNA or gDNA that made up the material.

With 4 bases clipped from V and 3 bases from J, the junction kept 5 bases outside the gene matches. This CDR3 spans 14 amino acids. Germline V lookup: CDR1 SGHNT, CDR2 YYREEE (reference sequence). In the original analysis: Reference gene primer amplification gave nucleated cell count estimates. TCRdb's table, derived via immunoSEQ multiplex PCR, lists solely in-frame clones and lacks some. That table furnishes V, J and clone size, whereas the DNA furnished D and trimming. Here the sample spans approximately 260,000 clones, around 89% being singletons. The TCR comes from a middle-aged woman with acute or convalescent COVID-19. The sequenced sample consisted of peripheral blood. This sequence joins TRBV5-4 and TRBJ1-1; 8 nucleotides match TRBD1. The CDR3 loop reads CASSLQGADTEAFF. In DNA form, the CDR3 reads TGTGCCAGCAGCCTTCAGGGGGCGGACACTGAAGCTTTCTTT.